Each of the 5 T cell receptor beta chains below was sequenced from the same sample in a study of CD8 T cells in Susac syndrome. Random hexamers were used to reverse transcribe roughly 0.5 to 1 ug of RNA. MiXCR, applied by TCRdb to the immunoSEQ multiplex PCR reads, yields one record per CDR3 protein. The data show approximately 190,000 distinct CDR3 sequences, with approximately 95% seen just once and approximately 0.16% held by the top ten. The material sequenced was CD8+ T cells from PBMCs. The receptors were sampled from a human donor with Susac syndrome.

On this clonotype: One end of the junction fails to match germline, which may point to a read error. The chain uses TRBV4-1 and TRBJ1-5, with 10 bases that match TRBD1. Germline values: CDR1 MGHRA, CDR2 YSYEKL. This CDR3 is built from 16 residues. The CDR3 DNA sequence: TGCGCCAGCAGCCAAACCCCGGGACAGGGGAATCGGCCCCAGCATTTT. Translating gives CASSQTPGQGNRPQHF.

The chain recombines TRBV20-1 with TRBJ1-4, with D unclear. From germline, CDR1 is DFQATT and CDR2 SNEGSKA (reference sequence). This CDR3 region has 15 residues. V gave up 5 bases and J gave up 2 bases, with 15 bases separating them. CDR3 bases: TGCAGTGCTCAGGACCCCGAGCTTACTAATGAAAAACTGTTTTTT. This codes for CSAQDPELTNEKLFF.

V is TRBV11-2 and J is TRBJ2-3; 7 bases map to TRBD2. The CDR3 extends over 15 amino acids. Germline CDR1 is SGHAT and CDR2 is FQNNGV. The trim removed 3 bases at V and 0 bases at J, leaving 3 bases unmatched. CDR3 nucleotide sequence: TGTGCCAGCAGCTTTAGCGGGCGTAGCACAGATACGCAGTATTTT. This translates into CASSFSGRSTDTQYF.

V and J are TRBV3-1 and TRBJ1-2; possibly TRBD1 for D (6 bases). This CDR3 is 15 amino acids long. V lost 1 base and J 8 bases, leaving 17 bases between the germline ends. The germline gives CDR1 LGHDT, CDR2 YNNKEL (reference sequence). CDR3 in amino acids: CASSQVGPFDRGYTF. The CDR3 coding sequence is TGTGCCAGCAGCCAAGTGGGGCCCTTCGACAGGGGCTACACCTTC.

This chain joins TRBV25-1 and TRBJ2-7; a weak D match, TRBD1 (5 bases). There are 13 residues in the CDR3. The V and J ends lost 2 bases and 6 bases respectively, with 11 bases between them. In germline, CDR1 is MGHDK, CDR2 SYGVNS. CDR3 DNA sequence: TGTGCCAGCAGTGAAGCAGGGTTTGGCGAGCAGTACTTC. Its protein is CASSEAGFGEQYF.